These 21 T cell receptor beta chains were all obtained from the same sample, sequenced in a study of identical twins. TCRdb recomputed calls from the 5' RACE reads with MiXCR, one row per CDR3 protein. This table holds hundreds of thousands of distinct CDR3 sequences, 7.5% found once. This same sample was also part of a study on yellow fever vaccine responses in identical twins.

The specimen sequenced was memory (CD45RO+) T cells sorted from blood. These receptor sequences come from a woman between 18 and 29 years old in good health.

This clonotype was observed a few times. The chain links TRBV6-1 to TRBJ2-5; D unclear. The CDR3 extends over 13 amino acids. Trimming took 6 bases from V and 1 from J, leaving 9 bases between them. Germline assignment: CDR1 MNHNS and CDR2 SASEGT. CDR3 in amino acids: CASRFQIQETQYF. CDR3 bases: TGTGCCAGCAGGTTCCAGATCCAAGAGACCCAGTACTTC.

This clonotype has more than one count but fewer than ten. This rearrangement joins TRBV2 to TRBJ2-1, with 8 bases aligning to TRBD1. Germline lookup yields CDR1 SNHLY and CDR2 FYNNEI. Unmatched junction bases numbered 8, after V lost 6 bases and J lost 4 bases. The CDR3 sequence is 15 residues long. Here the CDR3 DNA reads TGTGCCAGCAGCGCCGGGACAGGCAGTTACAATGAGCAGTTCTTC. Protein product: CASSAGTGSYNEQFF.

V and J are TRBV2 and TRBJ2-7; 7 nucleotides line up with TRBD1. CDR3 length: 14 residues. The germline CDR1 and CDR2 sequences are SNHLY and FYNNEI. V was pared by 3 bases and J by 6 bases, with 8 bases of the junction left unmatched. In DNA form, the CDR3 reads TGTGCCAGCAGTGAGAGGGAGACAGGGACCGAGCAGTACTTC. Translated, it gives CASSERETGTEQYF.

V is TRBV3-1 and J is TRBJ1-4; perhaps TRBD1 as D (6 bases). Germline V gives CDR1 LGHDT, CDR2 YNNKEL (reference sequence). The ends were cut back, 6 bases at V and 3 bases at J, with 11 bases in the middle. This CDR3 spans 14 amino acids. The CDR3 DNA reads as TGTGCCAGCAGAACCGACAGGCCTAATGAAAAACTGTTTTTT. This sequence encodes CASRTDRPNEKLFF.

The sample holds a few counts of this clonotype. V usage is TRBV6-2 or TRBV6-3 and J usage is TRBJ2-7, with D tentatively TRBD2 (5 bases). This CDR3 has 13 residues. CDR1 is MNHEY and CDR2 is SVGEGT in the germline V gene. The V end lost 7 bases, the J end lost 2 bases, and 12 bases lay between the germline ends. The CDR3 nucleotides are TGTGCCAGCACCAACGGGATCCCCTACGAGCAGTACTTC. It encodes CASTNGIPYEQYF.

The rearrangement uses TRBV7-2 and TRBJ2-3, with D perhaps TRBD1 or TRBD2 (6 bases each). The germline CDR1 and CDR2 sequences are SGHTA and FQGNSA. The CDR3 contains 14 residues. Trimming removed 4 bases from V and 11 bases from J, with 19 bases in between. CDR3 protein: CASSSSGAVHGQYF. CDR3 sequence (DNA): TGTGCCAGCAGCTCATCGGGGGCAGTACATGGGCAGTATTTT. The full variable domain, with the rest looked up from reference TRBV7-2 and TRBJ2-3, is GAGVSQSPSNKVTEKGKDVELRCDPISGHTALYWYRQSLGQGLEFLIYFQGNSAPDKSGLPSDRFSAERTGGSVSTLTIQRTQQEDSAVYLCASSSSGAVHGQYFGPGTRLTVL.

The chain uses TRBV20-1 and TRBJ2-1, with 9 bases lining up with TRBD2. CDR1 and CDR2 from the germline V gene are DFQATT and SNEGSKA (reference sequence). There are 16 residues in the CDR3. V lost 1 base and J lost 8; bases outside the gene matches: 12. CDR3 amino acids: CSARVFRGRGGHEQFF. In nucleotides, the CDR3 is TGCAGTGCTAGAGTCTTCAGAGGGCGGGGGGGCCATGAGCAGTTCTTC.

In its sample, this clonotype was seen many times. This chain links TRBV3-1 with TRBJ1-2; possibly TRBD1 for D (5 bases). Germline-derived CDR1 and CDR2 are LGHDT and YNNKEL (reference sequence). The CDR3 covers 14 residues. V dropped 4 bases and J dropped 1 base, with 10 bases sitting between them. CDR3 loop: CASSPSGGNYGYTF. For the CDR3, the DNA is TGTGCCAGCAGCCCGAGTGGGGGTAACTATGGCTACACCTTC.

This clonotype has a count of ten or more. The gene calls are TRBV29-1 and TRBJ2-3, with D maybe TRBD1 (6 bases). CDR3 size: 15 residues. The V end lost 7 bases, the J end lost 1 base, and 18 bases lay between the germline ends. The germline V gene encodes CDR1 SQVTM and CDR2 ANQGSEA. DNA of the CDR3: TGCAGCGCCCCCGACAGGCTAGCTGGCACAGATACGCAGTATTTT. It specifies CSAPDRLAGTDTQYF.

The chain joins TRBV7-3 to TRBJ1-6, with D perhaps TRBD1 (6 bases). Trimming stripped 5 bases from V and 8 bases from J, with 13 bases between. The CDR3 contains 14 residues. Germline V gene data show CDR1 as SGHTA and CDR2 as FQGTGA. The CDR3 is CASSPGTRDSPLHF. The CDR3 DNA reads TGTGCCAGCAGCCCCGGGACAAGAGATTCACCCCTCCACTTT.

This clonotype came up a few times. The chain recombines TRBV6-1 with TRBJ2-5; tentative D call: TRBD2 (5 bases). There are 14 residues in the CDR3. The V end lost 4 bases, the J end lost 5 bases, and 14 bases lay between the germline ends. The germline V gene encodes CDR1 MNHNS and CDR2 SASEGT. CDR3 loop: CASSARLPSETQYF. DNA for the CDR3: TGTGCCAGCAGTGCGAGACTCCCTAGCGAGACCCAGTACTTC.

In this sample, this clonotype turned up many times. This sequence joins TRBV12-3 or TRBV12-4 and TRBJ1-6; TRBD1 agrees at 7 bases. Germline trimming cut 6 bases from V and 10 bases from J; bases unmatched to any gene: 9. This CDR3 is 14 amino acids long. The CDR3 loop is CASRLLTGESPLHF. The CDR3 DNA sequence: TGTGCCAGCAGGTTGCTTACAGGGGAGTCACCCCTCCACTTT.

This clonotype was counted ten times or more. The chain combines TRBV12-3 or TRBV12-4 with TRBJ2-1; D unresolved. Trimming cost V 5 bases and J 7 bases, with 21 bases left between them. This CDR3 contains 16 residues. Here the CDR3 DNA reads TGTGCCAGCAGTCCCCAAGACACGGCGGCATCAAATGAGCAGTTCTTC. Residues: CASSPQDTAASNEQFF.

A few counts support this clonotype. V gene TRBV3-1 combines with J gene TRBJ2-5; tentatively, D is TRBD1 (6 bases). From germline, CDR1 is LGHDT and CDR2 YNNKEL (reference sequence). V lost 7 bases and J 2 bases, leaving 14 bases between the germline ends. The CDR3 length is 14 residues. The CDR3, as DNA: TGTGCCAGCACCTCATGGGGGCGGCAAGAGACCCAGTACTTC. This codes for CASTSWGRQETQYF.

J is TRBJ2-5 and V is TRBV29-1; 8 nucleotides align to TRBD2. Trimming removed 8 bases from V and 5 bases from J; junction bases left unmatched: 7. The CDR3 spans 12 residues. Germline V gene lookup returns CDR1 SQVTM and CDR2 ANQGSEA. This CDR3 reads CSLLRGGETQYF. CDR3 nucleotides: TGCAGCCTCCTCCGGGGGGGGGAGACCCAGTACTTC. Filled out from reference TRBV29-1 and TRBJ2-5, the complete variable domain reads SAVISQKPSRDICQRGTSLTIQCQVDSQVTMMFWYRQQPGQSLTLIATANQGSEATYESGFVIDKFPISRPNLTFSTLTVSNMSPEDSSIYLCSLLRGGETQYFGPGTRLLVL.

This clonotype has a count of ten or more. The chain uses TRBV24-1 and TRBJ2-3; 9 bases match TRBD1. V lost 2 bases, J lost 4 bases, and 3 bases stayed unmatched. The CDR3 has 15 residues. Germline lookup yields CDR1 KGHDR and CDR2 SFDVKD. The CDR3 reads CATSDWTGVADTQYF. CDR3 sequence (DNA): TGTGCCACCAGTGATTGGACAGGGGTGGCAGATACGCAGTATTTT.

This clonotype was seen a handful of times. The CDR3 here is CASSESGAGETQYF. CDR3 in DNA: TGCGCCAGCAGTGAGTCGGGGGCCGGGGAGACCCAGTACTTC. V gene TRBV10-1 combines with J gene TRBJ2-5; perhaps TRBD1 as D (6 bases). Trimming took 0 bases from V and 5 from J, leaving 10 bases between them. The CDR3 contains 14 residues. Germline loops: CDR1 WNHNN, CDR2 SYGVQD (reference sequence).

The J gene is TRBJ2-5, the V gene TRBV4-3; 9 nucleotides match TRBD2. The CDR3 is 13 residues long. Germline loops: CDR1 LGHNA, CDR2 YSLEER. Trimming removed 3 bases from V and 4 bases from J; junction bases left unmatched: 0. The CDR3 coding sequence is TGCGCCAGCAGCCAGACTAGCGGAGAGACCCAGTACTTC. Protein sequence: CASSQTSGETQYF.

This clonotype has only a few counts. This chain links TRBV6-4 with TRBJ1-1; a possible D gene is TRBD1 (5 bases). CDR3 length: 13 amino acids. Germline loops: CDR1 MRHNA, CDR2 SNTAGT. V was pared by 6 bases and J by 5 bases, with 13 bases between. As DNA, the CDR3 is TGTGCCAGCAGCGGACTGAGGGGAACTGAAGCTTTCTTT. The encoded protein is CASSGLRGTEAFF.

The table lists this clonotype with a few counts. This sequence joins TRBV28 and TRBJ2-5; possibly TRBD2 for D (6 bases). V was clipped by 6 bases and J by 2 bases, with 16 bases between them. Per the germline V gene, CDR1 is MDHEN and CDR2 is SYDVKM. The CDR3 has 15 residues. CDR3 sequence reads: CASSVAALGQETQYF. The CDR3 DNA reads as TGTGCCAGCAGCGTAGCGGCGCTGGGGCAAGAGACCCAGTACTTC. Supplemented by reference TRBV28 and TRBJ2-5, the full variable domain reads DVKVTQSSRYLVKRTGEKVFLECVQDMDHENMFWYRQDPGLGLRLIYFSYDVKMKEKGDIPEGYSVSREKKERFSLILESASTNQTSMYLCASSVAALGQETQYFGPGTRLLVL.

This clonotype came up many times. This chain joins TRBV10-3 and TRBJ2-7; D may be TRBD1 (6 bases). Per germline, CDR1 ENHRY and CDR2 SYGVKD. This CDR3 contains 13 residues. The V gene lost 5 bases and the J gene lost 1 base, with 9 bases spanning the gap. In nucleotides, the CDR3 is TGTGCCATCAGTCGGGACACTTCCTACGAGCAGTACTTC. This translates into CAISRDTSYEQYF.